This entry is about one TCR beta chain. This entry comes from a study of T cells after yellow fever vaccination. TCRdb passed the 5' RACE reads through MiXCR, listing each CDR3 protein once. Of about 580,000 distinct CDR3 sequences in the sample, roughly a sixth are singletons; the top ten hold approximately 15%. The sequence came from a man aged 18 to 30 who received the YFV17D yellow fever vaccine. The sequenced sample was PBMCs, obtained less than 6 days after the first yellow fever vaccination.

The CDR3 region has the DNA TGTGCCAGCAGCCCGGACACTGGGACGGGTAATTCACCCCTCCACTTT. This codes for CASSPDTGTGNSPLHF. V is TRBV6-2 or TRBV6-3 and J is TRBJ1-6; weak D call: TRBD1 (5 bases). CDR1 is MNHEY, CDR2 SVGEGT, per germline. The CDR3 is 16 amino acids. V lost 6 bases, J lost 6 bases, and 18 bases lay in between.